The TCR beta chain described here comes from a study of blood T cell repertoires in COVID-19. Per the germline V gene, CDR1 is SGHRS and CDR2 is YFSETQ. This CDR3 has 15 amino acids. After removal of 0 bases from V and 5 bases from J, the junction contained 3 bases not matched to a gene. Assignments of participants to cohorts depended upon their own reported clinical history. As processed by the authors: Amplification of reference gene primers was used by the study to estimate nucleated cell counts. Method: immunoSEQ multiplex PCR; TCRdb's copy keeps in-frame clones and lacks some. From that table come the V and J calls and clone size; the DNA was used to work out D and trimming. In the table there are roughly 400,000 clones, approximately 90% of which are singletons.

The chain is built from TRBV5-1 and TRBJ1-4, with TRBD1 identical over 8 bases. The sample comprised PBMCs or T cells enriched from blood (not recorded which). This receptor was taken from a woman under 30 who had been exposed to COVID-19. In DNA, the CDR3 is TGCGCCAGCAGCTTGGCCTGGACAGGGAATGAAAAACTGTTTTTT. Translation: CASSLAWTGNEKLFF. The variable domain in full, completed from reference TRBV5-1 and TRBJ1-4, reads KAGVTQTPRYLIKTRGQQVTLSCSPISGHRSVSWYQQTPGQGLQFLFEYFSETQRNKGNFPGRFSGRQFSNSRSEMNVSTLELGDSALYLCASSLAWTGNEKLFFGSGTQLSVL.